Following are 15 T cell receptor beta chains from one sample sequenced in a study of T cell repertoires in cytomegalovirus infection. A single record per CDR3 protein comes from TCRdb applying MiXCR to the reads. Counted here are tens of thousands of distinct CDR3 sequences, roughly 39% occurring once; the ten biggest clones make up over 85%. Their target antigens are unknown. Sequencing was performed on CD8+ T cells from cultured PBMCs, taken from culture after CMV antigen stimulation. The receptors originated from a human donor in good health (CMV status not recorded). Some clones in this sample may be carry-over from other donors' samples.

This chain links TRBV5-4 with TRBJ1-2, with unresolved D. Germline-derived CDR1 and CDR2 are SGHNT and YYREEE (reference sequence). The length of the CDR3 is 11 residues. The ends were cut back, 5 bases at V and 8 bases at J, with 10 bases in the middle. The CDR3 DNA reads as TGTGCCAGCAGTTTAAATCGCGGCTACACCTTC. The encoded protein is CASSLNRGYTF.

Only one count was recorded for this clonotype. The chain's CDR3 is CASSLPPGHLYNEQFF. In DNA form, the CDR3 reads TGTGCCAGCAGCTTACCTCCGGGACACCTTTACAATGAGCAGTTCTTC. This chain uses TRBV7-2 with TRBJ2-1, with D maybe TRBD1 (6 bases). Trimming left V 2 bases short and J 4 bases short, with 15 bases between. The CDR3 extends over 16 amino acids. Germline CDR1 SGHTA, CDR2 FQGNSA.

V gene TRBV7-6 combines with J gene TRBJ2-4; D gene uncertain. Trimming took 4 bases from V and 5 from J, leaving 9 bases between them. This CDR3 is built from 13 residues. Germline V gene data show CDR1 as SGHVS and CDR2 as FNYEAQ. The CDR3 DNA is TGTGCCAGCAGCTCAGGACCGGAAAACATTCAGTACTTC. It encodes CASSSGPENIQYF.

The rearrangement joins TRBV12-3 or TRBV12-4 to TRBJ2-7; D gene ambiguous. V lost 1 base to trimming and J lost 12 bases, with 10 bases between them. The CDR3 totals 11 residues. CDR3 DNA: TGTGCCAGCAGTTTAGTGGGTAGGCTGTACTTC. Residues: CASSLVGRLYF.

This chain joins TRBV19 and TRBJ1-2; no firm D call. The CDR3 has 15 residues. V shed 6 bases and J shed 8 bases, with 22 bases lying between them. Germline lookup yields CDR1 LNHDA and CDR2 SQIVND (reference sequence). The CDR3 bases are TGTGCCAGTAGAAATATACGGACCGAGGTTCGGGGCTACACCTTC. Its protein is CASRNIRTEVRGYTF.

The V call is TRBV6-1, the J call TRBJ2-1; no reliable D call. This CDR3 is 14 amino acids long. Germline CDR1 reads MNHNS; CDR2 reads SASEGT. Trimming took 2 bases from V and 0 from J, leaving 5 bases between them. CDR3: CASSEQSSYNEQFF. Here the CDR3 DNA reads TGTGCCAGCAGTGAACAGAGCTCCTACAATGAGCAGTTCTTC.

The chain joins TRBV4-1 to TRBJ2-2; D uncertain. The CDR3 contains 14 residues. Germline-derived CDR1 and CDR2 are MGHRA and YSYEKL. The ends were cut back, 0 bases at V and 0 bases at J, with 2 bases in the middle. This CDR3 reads CASSQESNTGELFF. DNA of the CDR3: TGCGCCAGCAGCCAAGAGTCGAACACCGGGGAGCTGTTTTTT.

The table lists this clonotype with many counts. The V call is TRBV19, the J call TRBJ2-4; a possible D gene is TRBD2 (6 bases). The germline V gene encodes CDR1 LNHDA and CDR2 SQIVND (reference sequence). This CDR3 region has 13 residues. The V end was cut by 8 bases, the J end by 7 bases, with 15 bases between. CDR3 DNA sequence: TGTGCCAGTTGGGAGTCGGAGGGCAACATTCAGTACTTC. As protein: CASWESEGNIQYF.

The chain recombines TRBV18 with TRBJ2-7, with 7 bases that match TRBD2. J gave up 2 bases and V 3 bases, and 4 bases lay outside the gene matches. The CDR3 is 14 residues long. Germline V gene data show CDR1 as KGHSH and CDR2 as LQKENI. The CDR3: CASSPASGTYEQYF. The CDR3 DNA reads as TGTGCCAGCTCACCGGCTAGCGGCACCTACGAGCAGTACTTC.

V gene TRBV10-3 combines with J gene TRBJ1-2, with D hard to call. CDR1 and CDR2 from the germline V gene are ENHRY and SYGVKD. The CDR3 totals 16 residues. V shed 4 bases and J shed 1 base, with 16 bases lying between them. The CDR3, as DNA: TGTGCCATCAGTGTATCCGAAGGGTTGGGTAACTATGGCTACACCTTC. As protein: CAISVSEGLGNYGYTF.

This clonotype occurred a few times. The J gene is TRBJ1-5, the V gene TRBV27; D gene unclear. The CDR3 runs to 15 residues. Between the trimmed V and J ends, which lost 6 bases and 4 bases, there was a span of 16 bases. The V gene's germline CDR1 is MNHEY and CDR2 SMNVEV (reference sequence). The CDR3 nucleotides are TGTGCCAGCAGACCGGCTAGCCCTCTTAATCAGCCCCAGCATTTT. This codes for CASRPASPLNQPQHF.

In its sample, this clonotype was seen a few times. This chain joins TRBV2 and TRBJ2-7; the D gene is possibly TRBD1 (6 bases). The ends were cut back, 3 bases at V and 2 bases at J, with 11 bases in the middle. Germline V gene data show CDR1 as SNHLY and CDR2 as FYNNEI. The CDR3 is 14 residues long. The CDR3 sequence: CASSDAGVTYEQYF. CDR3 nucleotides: TGTGCCAGCAGTGACGCAGGGGTCACCTACGAGCAGTACTTC.

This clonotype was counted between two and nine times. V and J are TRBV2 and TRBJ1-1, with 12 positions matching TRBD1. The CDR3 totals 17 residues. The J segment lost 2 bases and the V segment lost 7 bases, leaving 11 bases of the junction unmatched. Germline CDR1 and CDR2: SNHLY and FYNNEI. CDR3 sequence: CASTPWGTGGGNTEAFF. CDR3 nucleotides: TGTGCCAGCACCCCCTGGGGGACAGGGGGCGGAAACACTGAAGCTTTCTTT.

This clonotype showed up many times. CDR3 bases: TGCGCCAGCAGCCCGGGGACAGGTCTTGTCTACGAGCAGTACTTC. Translation: CASSPGTGLVYEQYF. The chain couples TRBV5-1 to TRBJ2-7, with 8 bases aligning to TRBD1. The CDR3 runs 15 residues. J lost 3 bases, V lost 4 bases, and 9 bases had no gene match. Germline loops: CDR1 SGHRS, CDR2 YFSETQ.

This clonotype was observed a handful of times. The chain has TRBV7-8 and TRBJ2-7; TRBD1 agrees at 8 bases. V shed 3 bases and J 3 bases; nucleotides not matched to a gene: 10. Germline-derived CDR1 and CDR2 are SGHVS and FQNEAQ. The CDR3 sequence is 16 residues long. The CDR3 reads CASSFTGGEGYYEQYF. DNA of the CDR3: TGTGCCAGCAGCTTCACAGGGGGAGAGGGGTACTACGAGCAGTACTTC.